The entry that follows covers one TCR beta chain sequence. This clonotype was detected ten times or more. This receptor's antigen is unknown. Base-call qualities are not available, and no considerably larger clone is one nucleotide away. These data originate in a study of breast tumors, draining lymph nodes, adjacent tissues (dated by TCRdb to 2016 to 2018). The study in broad terms: In breast cancer patients, the study compared the TCR beta repertoires of tumor, adjacent nontumor tissue and axillary lymph nodes. The study aimed to assess the relationships and possible T-cell exchange between tumor, surrounding tissue and draining lymph node repertoires in human breast cancer.

The CDR3 holds 14 amino acids from the cysteine to the phenylalanine. Left in the record is the CDR3 DNA by itself, 42 bases read in frame from the first base. Trimming at the junction amounts to 3 bases on V and 7 bases on J, and the germline ends lie 10 bases apart. According to the germline V gene, CDR1 reads SGHTA and CDR2 reads FQGNSA. The axillary draining lymph nodes of breast cancer patients were the source of the lymph node samples. The listed sequencing device is Illumina HiSeq 2000. Multiplex PCR amplification was used to generate the TCR beta chain libraries. High-throughput sequencing was used to analyze the amplified TCR beta chain products. TCRdb itself trimmed the public reads at Q25 with fastp, ran MiXCR and retained productive beta chains. Rows merge per CDR3 protein into single entries with the most common DNA and genes. Recorded for this sample are hundreds of thousands of distinct CDR3 sequences; 32% of them occurred a single time. 1.1% to 1.5% of the sample is held by the ten biggest clonotypes.

The full study reports these points: The conclusion that tumor T cells originate in lymph nodes was presented as consistent with a hypothesis rather than as directly demonstrated. Tumor T-cell repertoires showed less diversity than lymph node repertoires and more diversity than nontumor tissue repertoires, and tumor T-cell repertoires showed preferential V and J gene usage. A scenario in which most tumor T cells derive from the lymph node and then expand within tumor tissue was judged to be consistent with the data. Tumor and nontumor tissue repertoires were significantly more similar in luminal-like than in basal-like breast cancer.

The sample taken for sequencing was axillary lymph node tissue. This receptor was obtained from a female donor with breast cancer. Some clones in this sample may be carry-over from other donors' samples. The rearranged chain carries TRBV7-2 and TRBJ1-6, and possibly TRBD1, on 6 matching bases. At the DNA level, the sequence is TGTGCCAGCAGCTTTCAGGGACAAAATTCACCCCTCCACTTT. It is translated as CASSFQGQNSPLHF. Reference TRBV7-2 and TRBJ1-6 genes cover what lies past the CDR3, so the full variable domain is GAGVSQSPSNKVTEKGKDVELRCDPISGHTALYWYRQSLGQGLEFLIYFQGNSAPDKSGLPSDRFSAERTGGSVSTLTIQRTQQEDSAVYLCASSFQGQNSPLHFGNGTRLTVT.